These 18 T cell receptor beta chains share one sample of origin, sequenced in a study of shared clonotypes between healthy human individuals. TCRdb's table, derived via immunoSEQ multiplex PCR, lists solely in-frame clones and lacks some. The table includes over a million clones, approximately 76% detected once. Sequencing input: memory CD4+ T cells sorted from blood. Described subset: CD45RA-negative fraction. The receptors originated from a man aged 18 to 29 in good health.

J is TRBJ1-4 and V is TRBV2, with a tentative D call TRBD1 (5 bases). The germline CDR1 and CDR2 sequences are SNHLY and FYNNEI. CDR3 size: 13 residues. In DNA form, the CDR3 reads TGTGCGGGGGGAATCATAGCTAATGAAAAACTGTTTTTT. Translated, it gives CAGGIIANEKLFF.

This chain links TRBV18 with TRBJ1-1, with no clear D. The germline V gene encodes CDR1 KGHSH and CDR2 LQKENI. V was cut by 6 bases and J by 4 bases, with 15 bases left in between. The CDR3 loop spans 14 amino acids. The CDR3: CASSYTEGSTEAFF. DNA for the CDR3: TGTGCCAGCTCGTATACCGAAGGAAGCACTGAAGCTTTCTTT.

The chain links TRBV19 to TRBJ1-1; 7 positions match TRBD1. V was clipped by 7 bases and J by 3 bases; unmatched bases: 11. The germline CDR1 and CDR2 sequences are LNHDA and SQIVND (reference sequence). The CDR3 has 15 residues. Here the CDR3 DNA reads TGTGCCAGTACCCCTTCGGGAGGGGGCCACACTGAAGCTTTCTTT. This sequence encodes CASTPSGGGHTEAFF.

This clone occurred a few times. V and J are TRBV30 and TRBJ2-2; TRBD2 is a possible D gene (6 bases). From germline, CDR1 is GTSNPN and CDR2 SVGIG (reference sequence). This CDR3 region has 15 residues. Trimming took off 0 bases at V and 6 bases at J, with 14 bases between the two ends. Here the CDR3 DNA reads TGTGCCTGGAGTGTACGCCCAGGAGGGGCCGGGGAGCTGTTTTTT. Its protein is CAWSVRPGGAGELFF.

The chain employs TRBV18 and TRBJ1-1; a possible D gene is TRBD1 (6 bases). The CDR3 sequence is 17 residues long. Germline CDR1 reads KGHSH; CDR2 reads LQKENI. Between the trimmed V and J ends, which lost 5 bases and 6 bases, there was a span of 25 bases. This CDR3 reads CASSYQGPGVGAPEAFF. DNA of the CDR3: TGTGCCAGCTCATACCAGGGCCCAGGGGTTGGGGCGCCTGAAGCTTTCTTT.

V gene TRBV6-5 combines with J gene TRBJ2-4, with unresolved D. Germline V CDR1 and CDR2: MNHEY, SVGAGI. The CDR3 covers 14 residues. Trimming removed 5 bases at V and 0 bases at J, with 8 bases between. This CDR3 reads CASSKTAAKNIQYF. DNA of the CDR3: TGTGCCAGCAGTAAAACCGCAGCCAAAAACATTCAGTACTTC.

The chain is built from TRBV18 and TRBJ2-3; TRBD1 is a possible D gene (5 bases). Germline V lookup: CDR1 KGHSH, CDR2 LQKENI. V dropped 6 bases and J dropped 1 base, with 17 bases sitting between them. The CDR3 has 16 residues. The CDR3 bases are TGTGCCAGCTCCCTCGACTGGGGCGCAGGCACAGATACGCAGTATTTT. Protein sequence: CASSLDWGAGTDTQYF.

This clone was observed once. CDR3 in DNA: TGTGCCAGCAGTCGGACGGTGAACACCGGGGAGCTGTTTTTT. This translates into CASSRTVNTGELFF. This chain links TRBV6-1 with TRBJ2-2; D gene ambiguous. The CDR3 loop spans 14 amino acids. Per germline, CDR1 MNHNS and CDR2 SASEGT. V was shortened by 5 bases and J by 1 base, with 8 bases between the two germline ends.

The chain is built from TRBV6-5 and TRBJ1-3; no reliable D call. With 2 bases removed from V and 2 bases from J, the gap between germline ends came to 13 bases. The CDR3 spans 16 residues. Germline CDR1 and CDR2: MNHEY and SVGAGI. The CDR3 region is CASSYGGVSTGNTIYF. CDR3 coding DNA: TGTGCCAGCAGTTACGGCGGGGTATCAACTGGAAACACCATATATTTT.

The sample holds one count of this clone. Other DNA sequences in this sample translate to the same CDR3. As DNA, the CDR3 is TGTGCCAGCAGCGTAGTTGCGGGAGGGGGAGAGACCCAGTACTTC. It specifies CASSVVAGGGETQYF. The chain has TRBV9 and TRBJ2-5, with 9 bases lining up with TRBD2. The CDR3 spans 15 residues. J gave up 4 bases and V 0 bases, and 4 bases lay outside the gene matches. Looked up from germline, CDR1 is SGDLS and CDR2 is YYNGEE.

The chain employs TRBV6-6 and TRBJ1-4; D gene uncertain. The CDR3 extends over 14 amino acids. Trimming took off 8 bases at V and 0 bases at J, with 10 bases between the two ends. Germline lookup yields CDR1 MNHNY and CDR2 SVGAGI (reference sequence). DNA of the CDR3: TGTGCCAGCTCGTCGCAGACAACTAATGAAAAACTGTTTTTT. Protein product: CASSSQTTNEKLFF.

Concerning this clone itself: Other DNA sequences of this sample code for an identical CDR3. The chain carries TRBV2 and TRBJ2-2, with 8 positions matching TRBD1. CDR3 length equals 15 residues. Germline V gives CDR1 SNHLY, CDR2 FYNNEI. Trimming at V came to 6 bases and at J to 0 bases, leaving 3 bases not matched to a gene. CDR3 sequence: CASSGQGSNTGELFF. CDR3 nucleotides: TGTGCCAGCAGCGGACAGGGTTCGAACACCGGGGAGCTGTTTTTT.

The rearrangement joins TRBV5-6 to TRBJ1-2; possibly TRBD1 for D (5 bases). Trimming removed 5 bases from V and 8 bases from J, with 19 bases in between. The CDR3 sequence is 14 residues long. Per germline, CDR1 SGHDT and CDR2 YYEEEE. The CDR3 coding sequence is TGTGCCAGCAGACCGGGAGGCGGGGCGGTGGGCTACACCTTC. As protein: CASRPGGGAVGYTF.

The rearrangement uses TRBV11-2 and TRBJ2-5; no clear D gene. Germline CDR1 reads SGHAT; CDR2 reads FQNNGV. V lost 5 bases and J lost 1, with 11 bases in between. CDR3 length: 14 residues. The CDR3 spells CASSPTAAQETQYF. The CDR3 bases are TGTGCCAGCAGCCCGACCGCGGCCCAAGAGACCCAGTACTTC.

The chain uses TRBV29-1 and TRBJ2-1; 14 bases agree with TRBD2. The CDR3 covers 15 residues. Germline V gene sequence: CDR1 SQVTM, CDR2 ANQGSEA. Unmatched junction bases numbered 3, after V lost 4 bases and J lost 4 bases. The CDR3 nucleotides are TGCAGCGTTGCTAGACTAGCGGGAGGGTACAATGAGCAGTTCTTC. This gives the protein CSVARLAGGYNEQFF.

The CDR3 reads CAWSNSGSYNEQFF. The CDR3 DNA sequence: TGTGCCTGGAGTAACAGCGGGAGTTACAATGAGCAGTTCTTC. The chain carries TRBV30 and TRBJ2-1; 8 bases are shared with TRBD2. From germline, CDR1 is GTSNPN and CDR2 SVGIG (reference sequence). This CDR3 has 14 residues. V shed 2 bases, J shed 4 bases, and the junction held 4 bases outside the gene matches.

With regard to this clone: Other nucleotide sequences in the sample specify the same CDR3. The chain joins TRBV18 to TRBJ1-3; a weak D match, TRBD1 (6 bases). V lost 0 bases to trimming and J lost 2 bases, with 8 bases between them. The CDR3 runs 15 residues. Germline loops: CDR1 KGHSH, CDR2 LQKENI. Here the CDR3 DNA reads TGTGCCAGCTCACCACCGACAGGTCCTGGAAACACCATATATTTT. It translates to CASSPPTGPGNTIYF.

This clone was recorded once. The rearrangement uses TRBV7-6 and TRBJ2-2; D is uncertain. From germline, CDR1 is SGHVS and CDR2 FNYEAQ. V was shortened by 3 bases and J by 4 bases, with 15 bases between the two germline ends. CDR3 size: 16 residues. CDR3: CASSLWSAASTGELFF. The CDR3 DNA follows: TGTGCCAGCAGCTTGTGGTCTGCGGCTAGCACCGGGGAGCTGTTTTTT. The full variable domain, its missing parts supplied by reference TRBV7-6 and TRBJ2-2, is GAGVSQSPRYKVTKRGQDVALRCDPISGHVSLYWYRQALGQGPEFLTYFNYEAQQDKSGLPNDRFSAERPEGSISTLTIQRTEQRDSAMYRCASSLWSAASTGELFFGEGSRLTVL.